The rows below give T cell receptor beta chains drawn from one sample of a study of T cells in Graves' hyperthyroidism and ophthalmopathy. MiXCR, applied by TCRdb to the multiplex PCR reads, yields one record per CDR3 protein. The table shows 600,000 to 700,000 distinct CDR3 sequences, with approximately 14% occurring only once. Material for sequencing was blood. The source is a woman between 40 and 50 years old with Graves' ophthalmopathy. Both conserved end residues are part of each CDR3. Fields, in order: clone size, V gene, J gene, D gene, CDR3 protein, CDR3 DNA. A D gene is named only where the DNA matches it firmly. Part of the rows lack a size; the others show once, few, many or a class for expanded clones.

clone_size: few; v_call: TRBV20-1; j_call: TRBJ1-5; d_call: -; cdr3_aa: CSAIRDPPQHF; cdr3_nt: TGCAGTGCTATACGGGACCCACCCCAGCATTTT
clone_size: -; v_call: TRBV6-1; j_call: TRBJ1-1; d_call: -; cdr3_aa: CASSGGHGGTEAFF; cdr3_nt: TGTGCCAGCAGTGGGGGCCATGGTGGGACTGAAGCTTTCTTT
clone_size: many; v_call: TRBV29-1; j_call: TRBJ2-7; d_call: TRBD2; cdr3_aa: CSVTGLAGSYEQYF; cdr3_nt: TGCAGCGTGACCGGACTAGCGGGAAGCTACGAGCAGTACTTC
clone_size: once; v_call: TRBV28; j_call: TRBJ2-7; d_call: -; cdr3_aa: CASSSIWISREQYF; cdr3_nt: TGTGCCAGCAGTTCCATATGGATTTCGAGGGAGCAGTACTTC
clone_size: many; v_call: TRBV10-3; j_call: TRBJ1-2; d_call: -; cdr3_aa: CAISDSFYGTPEGYTF; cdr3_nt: TGTGCCATCAGTGACTCCTTTTACGGGACCCCGGAGGGCTACACCTTC
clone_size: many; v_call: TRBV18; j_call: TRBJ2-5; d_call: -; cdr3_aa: CASSPPDSLETQYF; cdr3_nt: TGTGCCAGCTCACCCCCCGATAGCCTGGAGACCCAGTACTTC
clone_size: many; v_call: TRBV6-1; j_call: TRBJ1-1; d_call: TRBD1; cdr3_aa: CASSERGQGSEAFF; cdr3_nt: TGTGCCAGCAGTGAAAGGGGACAGGGGAGCGAAGCTTTCTTT
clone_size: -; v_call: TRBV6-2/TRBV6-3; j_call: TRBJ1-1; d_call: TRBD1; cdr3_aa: CASSPMTTGVGNTEAFF; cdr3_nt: TGTGCCAGCAGCCCCATGACGACAGGGGTGGGGAACACTGAAGCTTTCTTT
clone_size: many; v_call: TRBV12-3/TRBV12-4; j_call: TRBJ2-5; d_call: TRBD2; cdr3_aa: CASSWTSGQQETQYF; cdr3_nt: TGTGCCAGCAGTTGGACTAGCGGGCAGCAAGAGACCCAGTACTTC
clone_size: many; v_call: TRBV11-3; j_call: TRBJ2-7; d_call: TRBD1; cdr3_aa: CASSHDRGSYEQYF; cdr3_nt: TGTGCCAGCAGCCATGACAGGGGTTCCTACGAGCAGTACTTC
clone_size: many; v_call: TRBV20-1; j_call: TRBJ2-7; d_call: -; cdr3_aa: CSASSVGDNPYEQYF; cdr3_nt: TGCAGTGCTAGTTCGGTAGGGGACAATCCCTACGAGCAGTACTTC
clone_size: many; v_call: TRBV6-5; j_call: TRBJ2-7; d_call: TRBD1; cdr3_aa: CASSYGQGVFYEQYF; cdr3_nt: TGTGCCAGCAGTTATGGGCAGGGGGTTTTCTACGAGCAGTACTTC
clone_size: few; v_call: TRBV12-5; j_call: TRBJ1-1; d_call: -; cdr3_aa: CASGAGATEAFF; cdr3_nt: TGTGCTAGTGGGGCGGGGGCAACTGAAGCTTTCTTT
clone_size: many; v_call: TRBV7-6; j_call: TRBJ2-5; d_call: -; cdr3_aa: CASSRTGRLEETQYF; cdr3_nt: TGTGCCAGCAGCCGAACGGGCCGCCTGGAAGAGACCCAGTACTTC
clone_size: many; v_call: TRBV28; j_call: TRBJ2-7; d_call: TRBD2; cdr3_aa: CASIAGGRGYEQYF; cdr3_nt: TGTGCCAGCATTGCCGGCGGGAGAGGTTACGAGCAGTACTTC
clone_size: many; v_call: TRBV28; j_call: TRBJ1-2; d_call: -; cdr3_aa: CASRGPLGSYGYTF; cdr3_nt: TGTGCCAGCAGGGGTCCCTTGGGGAGCTATGGCTACACCTTC
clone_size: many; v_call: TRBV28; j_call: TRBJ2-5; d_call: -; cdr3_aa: CASSFWRDPRYQETQYF; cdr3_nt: TGTGCCAGCAGTTTTTGGCGAGACCCTAGGTACCAAGAGACCCAGTACTTC
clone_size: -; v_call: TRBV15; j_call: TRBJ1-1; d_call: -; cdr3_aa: CATSRDWRASSVAFF; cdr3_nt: TGTGCCACCAGCAGAGATTGGAGGGCCTCTAGCGTAGCTTTCTTT